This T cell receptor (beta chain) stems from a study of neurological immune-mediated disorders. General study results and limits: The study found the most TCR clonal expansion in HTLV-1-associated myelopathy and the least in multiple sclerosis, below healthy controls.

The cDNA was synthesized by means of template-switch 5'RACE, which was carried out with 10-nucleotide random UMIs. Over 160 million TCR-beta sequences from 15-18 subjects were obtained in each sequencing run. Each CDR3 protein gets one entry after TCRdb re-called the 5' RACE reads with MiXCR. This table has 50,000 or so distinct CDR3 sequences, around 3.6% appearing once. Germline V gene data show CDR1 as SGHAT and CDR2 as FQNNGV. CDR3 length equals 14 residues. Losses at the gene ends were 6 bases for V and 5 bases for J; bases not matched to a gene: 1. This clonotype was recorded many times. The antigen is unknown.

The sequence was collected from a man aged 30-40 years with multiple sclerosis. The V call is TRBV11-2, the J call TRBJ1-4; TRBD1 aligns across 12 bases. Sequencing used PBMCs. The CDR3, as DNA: TGTGCCAGCAGGGGGACAGGGGGCAATGAAAAACTGTTTTTT. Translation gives CASRGTGGNEKLFF.